This T cell receptor (beta chain) appears in the sequencing data of a study of T cell clonality in common variable immunodeficiency. Study-wide points: T cell subpopulation sequencing would be needed to explain CVID clonality. Fewer deletions and N-nucleotide insertions were reportedly seen in common variable immunodeficiency TCR beta sequences.

This clone appeared many times. The antigen is not known. Read data end 3 residues before the CDR3 end; the end is taken from the germline J gene. The CDR3 has 16 amino acids. Germline CDR1 DFQATT, CDR2 SNEGSKA (reference sequence). The V segment lost 3 bases and the J segment 6 bases; nucleotides outside the gene matches: 13. Clones were read by immunoSEQ multiplex PCR, and TCRdb kept only the in-frame ones, dropping some. The data show 26,000 or so clones, with none appearing a single time. The chain links TRBV20-1 to TRBJ1-5; 8 nucleotides line up with TRBD1. This TCR was recovered from a human donor with common variable immunodeficiency. The sample comprised peripheral blood mononuclear cells. The sequenced CDR3 bases are TGCAGTGCTAGCCCACTACCGGGACAGGTCCCTCAGCCC. Translated, it gives CSASPLPGQVPQP. The entire CDR3 is CSASPLPGQVPQPQHF.